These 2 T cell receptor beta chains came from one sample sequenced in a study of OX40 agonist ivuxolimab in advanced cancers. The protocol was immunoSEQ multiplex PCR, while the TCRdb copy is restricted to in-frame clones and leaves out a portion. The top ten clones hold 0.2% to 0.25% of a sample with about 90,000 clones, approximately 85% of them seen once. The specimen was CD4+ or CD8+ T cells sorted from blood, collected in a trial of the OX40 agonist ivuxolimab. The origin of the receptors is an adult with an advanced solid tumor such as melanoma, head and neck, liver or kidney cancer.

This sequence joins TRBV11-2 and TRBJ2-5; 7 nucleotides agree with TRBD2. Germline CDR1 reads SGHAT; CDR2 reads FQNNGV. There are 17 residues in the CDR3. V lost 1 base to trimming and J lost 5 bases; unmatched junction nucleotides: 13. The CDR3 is CASSLGAGRGGLETQYF. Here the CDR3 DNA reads TGTGCCAGCAGCTTAGGGGCGGGAAGGGGAGGGCTGGAGACCCAGTACTTC.

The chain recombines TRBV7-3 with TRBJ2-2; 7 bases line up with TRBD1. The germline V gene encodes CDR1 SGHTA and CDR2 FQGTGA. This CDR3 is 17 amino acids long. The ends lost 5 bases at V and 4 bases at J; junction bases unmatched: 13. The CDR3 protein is CASSPTRDRGSTGELFF. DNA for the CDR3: TGTGCCAGCAGCCCAACTCGGGACAGAGGTAGCACCGGGGAGCTGTTTTTT.